This entry lists 4 T cell receptor beta chains sequenced from one sample in a study of blood T cell repertoires in COVID-19. Data came from immunoSEQ multiplex PCR; TCRdb stores just in-frame clones and leaves some out. The table has about 67,000 clones, approximately 87% seen once. The sample was peripheral blood. The receptor source for this set is a man between 45 and 60 years old with active COVID-19.

This clone was detected only once. J is TRBJ2-3 and V is TRBV5-4; 11 positions agree with TRBD2. The CDR3 is made up of 17 amino acids. Trimming removed 4 bases from V and 0 bases from J; junction bases left unmatched: 7. Germline loops: CDR1 SGHNT, CDR2 YYREEE (reference sequence). The CDR3 DNA reads TGTGCCAGCAGCATCGGACTAGCGGGCACTAGCACAGATACGCAGTATTTT. It is translated as CASSIGLAGTSTDTQYF. The variable domain in full, completed from reference TRBV5-4 and TRBJ2-3, reads ETGVTQSPTHLIKTRGQQVTLRCSSQSGHNTVSWYQQALGQGPQFIFQYYREEENGRGNFPPRFSGLQFPNYSSELNVNALELDDSALYLCASSIGLAGTSTDTQYFGPGTRLTVL.

This clone was seen once. The chain links TRBV5-5 to TRBJ1-2; no definite D call. V was clipped by 7 bases and J by 6 bases, with 13 bases between them. The CDR3 contains 12 residues. The germline gives CDR1 SGHKS, CDR2 YYEKEE (reference sequence). In nucleotides, the CDR3 is TGTGCCAGCTCTAGGAGGGCTGATGGCTACACCTTC. Protein: CASSRRADGYTF.

The chain joins TRBV19 to TRBJ1-2; D possibly corresponds to TRBD1 (5 bases). V lost 0 bases and J 0 bases, leaving 17 bases between the germline ends. The CDR3 loop spans 18 amino acids. Per the germline V gene, CDR1 is LNHDA and CDR2 is SQIVND (reference sequence). CDR3 sequence: CASSIDRGREGANYGYTF. The CDR3 DNA sequence: TGTGCCAGTAGTATAGATCGTGGCAGGGAAGGGGCTAACTATGGCTACACCTTC.

V gene TRBV29-1 combines with J gene TRBJ2-1; no clear D. Germline V gene sequence: CDR1 SQVTM, CDR2 ANQGSEA. CDR3 length: 10 residues. The V end was cut by 7 bases, the J end by 10 bases, with 11 bases between. The CDR3 DNA is TGCAGCGCCACAGTTTCCGAGCAGTTCTTC. Amino acid sequence: CSATVSEQFF.